These 17 T cell receptor beta chains came from one sample sequenced in a study of T cell changes during pregnancy in multiple sclerosis (dated by TCRdb to about 2019). Receptor amplification or capture employed the immunoSEQ multiplex PCR assay. The clones in this table, taken by TCRdb from immuneACCESS, are in-frame only. Not every clone is retained; where verified, under half of the shortfall comes from an unresolved V gene, and the cause of the rest is unknown. The sample has approximately 60,000 clones on record, approximately 90% of them singletons. The ten biggest clones cover around 1.3% of the sample. The starting material was peripheral blood, obtained in the second trimester of pregnancy. The receptors originated from a female donor with multiple sclerosis, enrolled in a pregnancy study.

The CDR3 DNA sequence: TGTGCCAGTCTGTTGTGGCCCGTTGAAGCTTTCTTT. As protein: CASLLWPVEAFF. The chain carries TRBV19 and TRBJ1-1; the D is unclear. There are 12 residues in the CDR3. Per germline, CDR1 LNHDA and CDR2 SQIVND (reference sequence). V was pared by 8 bases and J by 7 bases, with 14 bases between.

The J gene is TRBJ2-2, the V gene TRBV5-4; tentatively, D is TRBD2 (6 bases). The CDR3 contains 11 residues. V was cut by 7 bases and J by 7 bases, with 8 bases left in between. Germline CDR1 reads SGHNT; CDR2 reads YYREEE (reference sequence). CDR3 sequence reads: CASGLLGELFF. CDR3 coding DNA: TGTGCCAGCGGACTACTCGGGGAGCTGTTTTTT.

This clone was recorded a few times. The junction differs from germline at one of its ends, possibly a read error. The chain carries TRBV29-1 and TRBJ1-1, with D possibly matching TRBD1 (5 bases). The length of the CDR3 is 13 residues. The V gene's germline CDR1 is SQVTM and CDR2 ANQGSEA. In DNA form, the CDR3 reads TGCAGCGTTGTTTGGGGGGTGAACGCTGAAGCTTTCTTT. Protein product: CSVVWGVNAEAFF.

V gene TRBV2 combines with J gene TRBJ1-4; D is ambiguous. The CDR3 is 14 amino acids. The V end lost 5 bases, the J end lost 8 bases, and 15 bases lay between the germline ends. The germline V gene has CDR1 SNHLY and CDR2 FYNNEI. CDR3 sequence: CASSLDRSSEKLFF. The CDR3 nucleotides read TGTGCCAGCAGTCTAGATCGAAGTTCGGAAAAACTGTTTTTT.

As DNA, the CDR3 is TGTGCCAGCAGGCCAGCCGGGATTCCTCCCCCCTACGAGCAGTACTTC. Its translation is CASRPAGIPPPYEQYF. The chain combines TRBV27 with TRBJ2-7, with D possibly being TRBD2 (5 bases). Between the trimmed V and J ends, which lost 6 bases and 2 bases, there was a span of 20 bases. The CDR3 consists of 16 residues. CDR1 MNHEY and CDR2 SMNVEV come from the germline V gene (reference sequence).

V gene TRBV18 combines with J gene TRBJ2-3, with 10 bases fitting TRBD2. Germline V gives CDR1 KGHSH, CDR2 LQKENI. CDR3 length: 16 residues. J was trimmed by 2 bases and V by 3 bases; bases with no gene match: 5. CDR3 protein: CASSPGLAPNTDTQYF. The CDR3 DNA follows: TGTGCCAGCTCACCGGGACTAGCGCCTAACACAGATACGCAGTATTTT. The full variable domain, rest sourced from reference TRBV18 and TRBJ2-3, is NAGVMQNPRHLVRRRGQEARLRCSPMKGHSHVYWYRQLPEEGLKFMVYLQKENIIDESGMPKERFSAEFPKEGPSILRIQQVVRGDSAAYFCASSPGLAPNTDTQYFGPGTRLTVL.

V gene TRBV6-6 combines with J gene TRBJ2-6, with D tentatively TRBD2 (7 bases). CDR1 is MNHNY and CDR2 is SVGAGI in the germline V gene (reference sequence). V lost 6 bases and J lost 3, with 15 bases in between. The CDR3 has 16 residues. The CDR3 protein is CASSSRGGLGANVLTF. The CDR3 DNA follows: TGTGCCAGCAGCTCTAGGGGGGGGCTTGGGGCCAACGTCCTGACTTTC.

The chain recombines TRBV9 with TRBJ1-3, with a weak D call TRBD1 (5 bases). This CDR3 contains 15 residues. V lost 6 bases and J 0 bases, leaving 13 bases between the germline ends. Per germline, CDR1 SGDLS and CDR2 YYNGEE. CDR3: CASTVDSYSGNTIYF. CDR3 coding DNA: TGTGCCAGCACCGTTGACAGCTACTCTGGAAACACCATATATTTT.

This chain uses TRBV6-1 with TRBJ1-3; TRBD1 matches at 9 bases. The CDR3 totals 16 residues. Germline V gene lookup returns CDR1 MNHNS and CDR2 SASEGT. V dropped 6 bases and J dropped 3; count of bases not matched to a gene: 9. The CDR3 spells CASREQGTGSGNTIYF. The DNA of the CDR3 is TGTGCCAGCAGGGAACAGGGGACAGGGAGTGGAAACACCATATATTTT.

The chain joins TRBV15 to TRBJ2-5; TRBD2 is a possible D gene (6 bases). With 5 bases removed from V and 2 bases from J, the gap between germline ends came to 12 bases. The CDR3 has 14 amino acids. From germline, CDR1 is LNHNV and CDR2 YYDKDF (reference sequence). CDR3 sequence reads: CATSPTSDQETQYF. Written as DNA, the CDR3 is TGTGCCACCAGCCCGACTAGTGATCAAGAGACCCAGTACTTC.

The rearrangement links TRBV19 to TRBJ1-5; D is uncertain. There are 15 residues in the CDR3. Germline CDR1 and CDR2: LNHDA and SQIVND (reference sequence). V was clipped by 3 bases and J by 0 bases, with 9 bases between them. This CDR3 is CASSISVNSNQPQHF. Written as DNA, the CDR3 is TGTGCCAGTAGTATCTCCGTTAATAGCAATCAGCCCCAGCATTTT.

The chain combines TRBV5-1 with TRBJ1-1, with 8 bases aligning to TRBD1. The CDR3 extends over 17 amino acids. The trim removed 4 bases at V and 3 bases at J, leaving 14 bases unmatched. Looked up from germline, CDR1 is SGHRS and CDR2 is YFSETQ. The CDR3 region has the DNA TGCGCCAGCAGCGGCGTGGGGGGGACAGGCCAGCACACTGAAGCTTTCTTT. It codes for CASSGVGGTGQHTEAFF. Together with reference TRBV5-1 and TRBJ1-1, the CDR3 gives the full variable domain: KAGVTQTPRYLIKTRGQQVTLSCSPISGHRSVSWYQQTPGQGLQFLFEYFSETQRNKGNFPGRFSGRQFSNSRSEMNVSTLELGDSALYLCASSGVGGTGQHTEAFFGQGTRLTVV.

This chain joins TRBV7-2 and TRBJ2-1; possible D gene TRBD1, 6 bases. This CDR3 is built from 14 residues. Germline CDR1 reads SGHTA; CDR2 reads FQGNSA. V lost 5 bases and J lost 8, with 16 bases in between. In nucleotides, the CDR3 is TGTGCCAGCAGCCGTACCACAGGGTACGATGAGCAGTTCTTC. Translation: CASSRTTGYDEQFF.

This chain connects TRBV28 to TRBJ2-5, with TRBD2 matching over 11 bases. Germline V gene sequence: CDR1 MDHEN, CDR2 SYDVKM. Germline trimming cut 6 bases from V and 3 bases from J; bases unmatched to any gene: 0. The CDR3 is 13 amino acids. The CDR3 DNA follows: TGTGCCAGCAGACTAGCGGGGGAAGAGACCCAGTACTTC. It is translated as CASRLAGEETQYF.

The rearrangement links TRBV18 to TRBJ2-6; D uncertain. Germline lookup yields CDR1 KGHSH and CDR2 LQKENI. V gave up 6 bases and J gave up 2 bases, with 8 bases separating them. The CDR3 has 14 residues. The CDR3 DNA reads TGTGCCAGCTCCCCGAGTCCTGGGGCCAACGTCCTGACTTTC. Its protein is CASSPSPGANVLTF.

The chain recombines TRBV7-5 with TRBJ1-3. TRBV7-5 constitutes a pseudogene. The CDR3 is 18 amino acids. The DNA for the CDR3 is TGTGCCAGAAGCTTAGGTGGATGCGGTTGTGCGTCTGGAAACACCATATATTTT. Translated, it gives CARSLGGCGCASGNTIYF.

V is TRBV6-5 and J is TRBJ1-1; 7 bases are shared with TRBD1. CDR1 and CDR2 (germline): MNHEY, SVGAGI. The CDR3 has 15 residues. With V trimmed by 0 bases and J by 4 bases, 5 bases remained unmatched. The CDR3 sequence is CASSYSTGLSTEAFF. CDR3 DNA sequence: TGTGCCAGCAGTTACTCGACAGGGTTAAGCACTGAAGCTTTCTTT.